Following are 9 T cell receptor beta chains from one sample sequenced in a study of cytomegalovirus exposure and HLA in healthy donors. Sequencing was performed with immunoSEQ multiplex PCR; in TCRdb, only in-frame clones are kept and a portion is missing. The sample contains 210,000 or so clones, just over 85% of which appear only once. Specimen: PBMCs. The origin of the receptors is a woman aged 18-35 years in good health and CMV-seronegative.

The V gene is TRBV7-9, the J gene TRBJ2-7; 7 bases agree with TRBD2. The V gene end was trimmed by 5 bases and the J gene end by 7 bases; junction bases not matched to a gene: 8. Germline V gene sequence: CDR1 SEHNR, CDR2 FQNEAQ (reference sequence). CDR3 size: 13 residues. CDR3 in amino acids: CASSHLAGEEQYF. CDR3 DNA: TGTGCCAGCAGCCATCTGGCGGGGGAGGAGCAGTACTTC.

This clone was observed a few times. The V call is TRBV28, the J call TRBJ1-1; the D is unclear. Trimming removed 6 bases at V and 3 bases at J, with 5 bases between. Germline CDR1 is MDHEN and CDR2 is SYDVKM. There are 11 residues in the CDR3. Written as DNA, the CDR3 is TGTGCCAGCAGCACTTACACTGAAGCTTTCTTT. This codes for CASSTYTEAFF.

J is TRBJ2-7 and V is TRBV30; 12 bases align to TRBD2. The CDR3 runs to 14 residues. J lost 4 bases, V lost 1 base, and 2 bases had no gene match. Germline V lookup: CDR1 GTSNPN, CDR2 SVGIG (reference sequence). CDR3 sequence (DNA): TGTGCCTGGAGTGACGGACTAGCGGGATACGAGCAGTACTTC. It specifies CAWSDGLAGYEQYF.

The chain combines TRBV11-2 with TRBJ2-7; D possibly corresponds to TRBD2 (5 bases). Germline loops: CDR1 SGHAT, CDR2 FQNNGV. Trimming left V 3 bases short and J 6 bases short, with 12 bases between. The CDR3 is 13 amino acids. CDR3 DNA sequence: TGTGCCAGCAGCTTGGAGCGGTGGGGCGAGCAGTACTTC. It encodes CASSLERWGEQYF.

The genes are TRBV30 and TRBJ1-2; D may be TRBD1 (5 bases). CDR1 and CDR2 (germline): GTSNPN, SVGIG (reference sequence). This CDR3 comprises 17 residues. The V end lost 1 base, the J end lost 4 bases, and 22 bases lay between the germline ends. CDR3 coding DNA: TGTGCCTGGAGTGGCAGGGCTTTCAAGGGTGTCAGCTATGGCTACACCTTC. It yields the protein CAWSGRAFKGVSYGYTF.

The chain combines TRBV28 with TRBJ2-3, with TRBD2 identical over 14 bases. Trimming cost V 6 bases and J 6 bases; bases outside gene matches: 20. Germline assignment: CDR1 MDHEN and CDR2 SYDVKM. This CDR3 is 20 amino acids long. The CDR3 bases are TGTGCCAGCAGCGAGGGGATCGGGACTAGCGGGAGTGGGGTGTATGATACGCAGTATTTT. Translation: CASSEGIGTSGSGVYDTQYF.

The chain joins TRBV29-1 to TRBJ2-1, with D perhaps TRBD2 (6 bases). The CDR3 has 16 residues. V lost 4 bases and J lost 2, with 18 bases in between. Germline loops: CDR1 SQVTM, CDR2 ANQGSEA. CDR3 nucleotides: TGCAGCGTTGGCGGGGCATGGCGGGATCCCTACAATGAGCAGTTCTTC. Protein sequence: CSVGGAWRDPYNEQFF.

This clone has just one count. V gene TRBV5-1 combines with J gene TRBJ2-5; 13 nucleotides match TRBD2. The CDR3 contains 19 residues. Per the germline V gene, CDR1 is SGHRS and CDR2 is YFSETQ. With V trimmed by 1 base and J by 4 bases, 13 bases remained unmatched. The chain's CDR3 is CASSLNRGLAGEGGETQYF. The CDR3 nucleotides read TGCGCCAGCAGCTTGAATAGAGGACTAGCGGGAGAGGGAGGAGAGACCCAGTACTTC.

Details on this clone: Its ends do not fully match the called genes, so a read error is possible. The gene calls are TRBV27 and TRBJ2-7, with unresolved D. The germline CDR1 and CDR2 sequences are MNHEY and SMNVEV (reference sequence). The CDR3 runs 15 residues. The CDR3 is CATSEYAASSYEQYF. The CDR3 bases are TGTGCCACCAGTGAATACGCGGCGAGCTCCTACGAGCAGTACTTC.